This T cell receptor beta chain derives from a study of molecular identifiers for immune sequencing clone quantification. The study's findings and limits: Effector cells kept over 98% of their molecules in clones above 20 RNA copies, while naive cells kept under 1% there.

One entry per CDR3 protein, called by TCRdb with MiXCR from the PCR reads. This repertoire shows about 36,000 distinct CDR3 sequences, about 18% found once; its top ten account for 6.7%. This clonotype was seen ten or more times. Antigen unknown. The CDR3 has 19 residues. Germline V gives CDR1 MDHEN, CDR2 SYDVKM. Trimming removed 7 bases from V and 8 bases from J; junction bases left unmatched: 19. The sequence was collected from a human donor in good health. Some libraries in this study had Jurkat cell RNA spiked in. Specimen: naive CD8+ T cells from blood, with Jurkat cell RNA spiked in. As to subset: FACS-sorted CD8+CD4-CCR7+CD45RA+ naive T cells. The V call is TRBV28, the J call TRBJ2-1, with 14 positions matching TRBD2. The CDR3 DNA reads as TGTGCCAGCAATCCCCGGGACAGGGGGACTAGCGGGAGCGGCGATGAGCAGTTCTTC. This gives the protein CASNPRDRGTSGSGDEQFF. Using reference TRBV28 and TRBJ2-1 for the parts outside the CDR3, the full variable domain is DVKVTQSSRYLVKRTGEKVFLECVQDMDHENMFWYRQDPGLGLRLIYFSYDVKMKEKGDIPEGYSVSREKKERFSLILESASTNQTSMYLCASNPRDRGTSGSGDEQFFGPGTRLTVL.